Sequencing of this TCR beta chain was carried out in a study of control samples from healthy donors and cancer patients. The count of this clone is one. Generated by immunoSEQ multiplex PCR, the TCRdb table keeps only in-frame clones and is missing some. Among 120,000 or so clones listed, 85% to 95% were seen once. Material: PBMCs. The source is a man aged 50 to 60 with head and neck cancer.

CDR3 sequence: CASSQDLASATNEKLFF. CDR3 bases: TGCGCCAGCAGCCAAGATCTGGCTTCTGCAACTAATGAAAAACTGTTTTTT. The chain uses TRBV4-3 and TRBJ1-4; D call uncertain. The CDR3 totals 17 residues. The V gene's germline CDR1 is LGHNA and CDR2 YSLEER. Trimming removed 0 bases from V and 0 bases from J, with 11 bases in between.